There are a few counts of the clone carrying this T cell receptor (beta chain). Antigen specificity is unknown. One end of the junction does not line up with germline, which may come from a read error. These data originate in a study of cytomegalovirus exposure and HLA in healthy donors. The overall study: The Caucasian-associated ancestry cluster held 65% to 90% of roughly 370 genotyped donors. Study-wide findings and caveats: A later analysis showed HLA-associated TCR beta chains outstripping equally common others in clonal expansion. Productive status was seen about 87% or about 30% of the time for most TCR beta V segments in an earlier analysis. Testing in vitro showed a few CMV-associated chains specific for CMV antigens.

The PCR employed 60 Vbeta primers together with 13 Jbeta primers. This table comes from immunoSEQ multiplex PCR, and its TCRdb copy is limited to in-frame clones, with some not included. The table records about 270,000 clones, approximately 70% of them present only once. This CDR3 comprises 15 residues. Germline CDR1 SSHAT, CDR2 FNYEAQ (reference sequence). The chain combines TRBV7-7 with TRBJ2-1; 7 bases line up with TRBD2. What was sequenced was PBMCs. The TCR originated in a female donor in good health and CMV-seronegative. The DNA of the CDR3 is TGTGCTAGCAGCTTAGTCGTGGGAGGGCCAAATGAGCAGTTCTTC. Protein: CASSLVVGGPNEQFF.